These 28 T cell receptor beta chains were all obtained from the same sample, sequenced in a study of cytomegalovirus exposure and HLA in healthy donors. PCR amplification relied on 60 Vbeta primers (plus 13 Jbeta primers). The method was immunoSEQ multiplex PCR; TCRdb's version includes in-frame clones alone and lacks a portion of them. Of over 150,000 clones in the sample, 75% to 90% were seen once. Material for sequencing was PBMCs. These receptors all stem from a man aged 30-40 years in good health and CMV-seronegative.

The gene calls are TRBV13 and TRBJ2-1; 16 bases line up with TRBD2. Trimming cost V 6 bases and J 10 bases; bases outside gene matches: 6. Germline loops: CDR1 PRHDT, CDR2 FYEKMQ (reference sequence). CDR3 length: 15 amino acids. The CDR3 reads CASRDGTSGRAEQFF. The DNA of the CDR3 is TGTGCCAGCAGAGACGGGACTAGCGGGAGGGCGGAGCAGTTCTTC.

The chain recombines TRBV7-9 with TRBJ1-4; possible D gene TRBD1, 5 bases. This CDR3 has 12 amino acids. The germline V and J ends were trimmed by 1 base and 14 bases, with 11 bases remaining between them. Germline lookup yields CDR1 SEHNR and CDR2 FQNEAQ (reference sequence). CDR3 nucleotides: TGTGCCAGCAGCTTAGGGGGCCCCTTGCTGTTTTTT. Its protein product is CASSLGGPLLFF.

This clone was recorded only once. The genes are TRBV6-1 and TRBJ2-3; 7 bases match TRBD1. Germline CDR1 and CDR2: MNHNS and SASEGT. The CDR3 runs 12 residues. The ends lost 6 bases at V and 13 bases at J; junction bases unmatched: 10. The DNA for the CDR3 is TGTGCCAGCAGCCCATCTCGGACAGGAAAGTATTTT. Translated: CASSPSRTGKYF.

This clone was detected a few times. CDR3 loop: CASSLGWVARTGELFF. For the CDR3, the DNA is TGTGCCAGCAGCTTAGGGTGGGTAGCGCGGACCGGGGAGCTGTTTTTT. The chain uses TRBV7-9 and TRBJ2-2, with D perhaps TRBD2 (5 bases). CDR1 is SEHNR, CDR2 FQNEAQ, per germline (reference sequence). Trimming stripped 1 base from V and 5 bases from J, with 14 bases between. The CDR3 runs to 16 residues.

V is TRBV5-1 and J is TRBJ2-1, with D perhaps TRBD1 (5 bases). The V end was cut by 0 bases, the J end by 4 bases, with 14 bases between. Germline CDR1 and CDR2: SGHRS and YFSETQ. The length of the CDR3 is 16 residues. CDR3 loop: CASSLVRQGYYNEQFF. The CDR3 DNA sequence: TGCGCCAGCAGCTTGGTTAGGCAGGGCTATTACAATGAGCAGTTCTTC.

The chain links TRBV7-8 to TRBJ1-3; D unresolved. V was cut by 7 bases and J by 0 bases, with 13 bases left in between. The CDR3 loop spans 15 amino acids. Germline assignment: CDR1 SGHVS and CDR2 FQNEAQ. Written as DNA, the CDR3 is TGTGCCAGCACCCGGGGATTCAGCTCTGGAAACACCATATATTTT. Translating it yields CASTRGFSSGNTIYF.

The chain couples TRBV7-6 to TRBJ2-3; 12 positions agree with TRBD2. V was clipped by 5 bases and J by 4 bases; unmatched bases: 7. The germline V gene encodes CDR1 SGHVS and CDR2 FNYEAQ. This CDR3 has 16 residues. CDR3: CASSLSSGGAADTQYF. The CDR3, as DNA: TGTGCCAGCAGCCTCTCTAGCGGGGGGGCAGCAGATACGCAGTATTTT.

The chain recombines TRBV11-2 with TRBJ2-5; tentative D call: TRBD1 (8 bases). The CDR3 spans 17 residues. Trimming removed 4 bases from V and 5 bases from J, with 23 bases in between. Germline assignment: CDR1 SGHAT and CDR2 FQNNGV. CDR3 coding DNA: TGTGCCAGCAGCTCGGGGGGTCAGGGGGCAAGTATGGAGACCCAGTACTTC. Translating it yields CASSSGGQGASMETQYF. The full variable domain, with the rest looked up from reference TRBV11-2 and TRBJ2-5, is EAGVAQSPRYKIIEKRQSVAFWCNPISGHATLYWYQQILGQGPKLLIQFQNNGVVDDSQLPKDRFSAERLKGVDSTLKIQPAKLEDSAVYLCASSSGGQGASMETQYFGPGTRLLVL.

V gene TRBV7-3 combines with J gene TRBJ1-1, with 9 bases aligning to TRBD1. The CDR3 loop spans 16 amino acids. CDR1 is SGHTA and CDR2 is FQGTGA in the germline V gene. The J segment lost 5 bases and the V segment lost 1 base, leaving 8 bases of the junction unmatched. DNA for the CDR3: TGTGCCAGCAGCTTAAGTATACAGGGGGCGCGGACTGAAGCTTTCTTT. This translates into CASSLSIQGARTEAFF.

This chain connects TRBV9 to TRBJ2-7, with 8 positions matching TRBD2. The CDR3 is made up of 13 amino acids. The V gene's germline CDR1 is SGDLS and CDR2 YYNGEE. Germline trimming cut 10 bases from V and 5 bases from J; bases unmatched to any gene: 11. DNA for the CDR3: TGTGCCTCCGGGGGGGCGCCTTCAGACGAGCAGTACTTC. Translated, it gives CASGGAPSDEQYF.

V usage is TRBV9 and J usage is TRBJ2-1, with 9 bases lining up with TRBD1. Trimming at V came to 4 bases and at J to 4 bases, leaving 6 bases not matched to a gene. Germline V CDR1 and CDR2: SGDLS, YYNGEE. This CDR3 has 15 amino acids. In DNA form, the CDR3 reads TGTGCCAGCAGCCCCGGGACAGGGATTTACAATGAGCAGTTCTTC. Translation gives CASSPGTGIYNEQFF.

This chain connects TRBV5-1 to TRBJ2-5, with unresolved D. The DNA end is a closer match to TRBJ2-7, so the J assignment may be wrong. CDR1 is SGHRS and CDR2 is YFSETQ in the germline V gene. The CDR3 consists of 11 residues. The CDR3 sequence is CASSFTYEQYF. The CDR3, as DNA: TGCGCCAGCAGCTTCACCTACGAGCAGTACTTC.

The rearrangement links TRBV5-4 to TRBJ2-2; D is possibly TRBD1 (6 bases). The CDR3 has 15 residues. Germline CDR1 and CDR2: SGHNT and YYREEE (reference sequence). The ends were cut back, 2 bases at V and 7 bases at J, with 15 bases in the middle. The CDR3 spells CASSFSRGSHGELFF. CDR3 DNA: TGTGCCAGCAGCTTTTCCAGGGGAAGTCACGGGGAGCTGTTTTTT.

This clone was seen a handful of times. V and J are TRBV27 and TRBJ2-2; D unclear. Germline values: CDR1 MNHEY, CDR2 SMNVEV (reference sequence). V gave up 2 bases and J gave up 0 bases, with 10 bases separating them. CDR3 length: 16 amino acids. The CDR3, as DNA: TGTGCCAGCAGTTTAAACAGCCTCGCGAACACCGGGGAGCTGTTTTTT. Amino acid sequence: CASSLNSLANTGELFF.

The chain carries TRBV11-1 and TRBJ2-1; TRBD2 agrees at 11 bases. This CDR3 spans 18 amino acids. V was pared by 1 base and J by 2 bases, with 7 bases of the junction left unmatched. Germline V gene data show CDR1 as SGHAT and CDR2 as FQDESV (reference sequence). CDR3 protein: CASSLDATSGGTYNEQFF. The DNA of the CDR3 is TGTGCCAGCAGCTTAGACGCAACTAGCGGGGGAACCTACAATGAGCAGTTCTTC.

This chain connects TRBV6-1 to TRBJ2-5; D possibly corresponds to TRBD1 (5 bases). The germline V and J ends were trimmed by 2 bases and 5 bases, with 9 bases remaining between them. CDR1 and CDR2 (germline): MNHNS, SASEGT. This CDR3 is 13 amino acids long. The CDR3 protein is CASSEWGQETQYF. Written as DNA, the CDR3 is TGTGCCAGCAGTGAATGGGGCCAGGAGACCCAGTACTTC.

CDR3 sequence: CASSPPGQGHEQYF. CDR3 bases: TGTGCCAGCAGCCCACCGGGACAGGGCCACGAGCAGTACTTC. This chain links TRBV11-1 with TRBJ2-7, with 9 positions matching TRBD1. The CDR3 has 14 residues. Germline loops: CDR1 SGHAT, CDR2 FQDESV (reference sequence). The V gene end was trimmed by 5 bases and the J gene end by 5 bases; junction bases not matched to a gene: 7. The full variable domain, its missing parts supplied by reference TRBV11-1 and TRBJ2-7, is EAEVAQSPRYKITEKSQAVAFWCDPISGHATLYWYRQILGQGPELLVQFQDESVVDDSQLPKDRFSAERLKGVDSTLKIQPAELGDSAMYLCASSPPGQGHEQYFGPGTRLTVT.

The V gene is TRBV18, the J gene TRBJ1-1; 8 bases fit TRBD1. V lost 6 bases, J lost 1 base, and 7 bases stayed unmatched. The CDR3 is made up of 15 amino acids. The germline V gene encodes CDR1 KGHSH and CDR2 LQKENI. CDR3 region: CASSPLDRGNTEAFF. The DNA of the CDR3 is TGTGCCAGCTCCCCCCTTGACAGGGGGAACACTGAAGCTTTCTTT.

This chain uses TRBV9 with TRBJ1-2; D perhaps matches TRBD1 (6 bases). The V end lost 4 bases, the J end lost 0 bases, and 13 bases lay between the germline ends. CDR3 size: 15 residues. Germline lookup yields CDR1 SGDLS and CDR2 YYNGEE. CDR3 nucleotides: TGTGCCAGCAGCCGGACAGCTACACCTAACTATGGCTACACCTTC. Translating gives CASSRTATPNYGYTF. Drawing the rest from reference TRBV9 and TRBJ1-2, the complete variable domain is DSGVTQTPKHLITATGQRVTLRCSPRSGDLSVYWYQQSLDQGLQFLIQYYNGEERAKGNILERFSAQQFPDLHSELNLSSLELGDSALYFCASSRTATPNYGYTFGSGTRLTVV.

V and J are TRBV5-4 and TRBJ1-1; TRBD1 might be the D (5 bases). Deletions cut 3 bases from V and 6 bases from J, with 12 bases between. CDR1 SGHNT and CDR2 YYREEE come from the germline V gene (reference sequence). The CDR3 is made up of 13 amino acids. For the CDR3, the DNA is TGTGCCAGCAGCTGGGGGGGAGGATCTGAAGCTTTCTTT. It translates to CASSWGGGSEAFF.

V and J are TRBV5-1 and TRBJ1-6; 7 bases align to TRBD1. This CDR3 has 17 residues. Germline V gene sequence: CDR1 SGHRS, CDR2 YFSETQ. Trimming at V came to 4 bases and at J to 7 bases, leaving 14 bases not matched to a gene. CDR3 loop: CASSGRDRYWGNSPLHF. In DNA, the CDR3 is TGCGCCAGCAGCGGCCGGGACAGATACTGGGGGAATTCACCCCTCCACTTT.

This chain uses TRBV7-9 with TRBJ2-5; 9 bases are shared with TRBD2. V lost 2 bases and J lost 11; bases outside the gene matches: 12. The CDR3 loop spans 15 amino acids. The germline V gene encodes CDR1 SEHNR and CDR2 FQNEAQ (reference sequence). Here the CDR3 DNA reads TGTGCCAGCAGCTTACAGGGACTAGCCGCTTTGGAGCAGTACTTC. It is translated as CASSLQGLAALEQYF.

In its sample, this clone was seen once. One end of the junction varies from germline; a read error may be responsible. The chain is built from TRBV5-8 and TRBJ1-2; unclear D gene. CDR1 is SGHTS, CDR2 YDEGEE, per germline. The CDR3 totals 12 residues. In nucleotides, the CDR3 is TGTGCCAGCAGCTTGGAAAACTATGGCAACACCTTC. Translating it yields CASSLENYGNTF.

The J gene is TRBJ2-2, the V gene TRBV4-3, with TRBD1 as a possible D gene (7 bases). V was clipped by 5 bases and J by 6 bases, with 10 bases between them. The length of the CDR3 is 13 residues. CDR1 LGHNA and CDR2 YSLEER come from the germline V gene. CDR3: CASSSRGAGELFF. Here the CDR3 DNA reads TGCGCCAGCAGCTCCAGGGGGGCCGGGGAGCTGTTTTTT.

The chain employs TRBV6-1 and TRBJ1-3; no reliable D call. The CDR3 totals 15 residues. V was pared by 1 base and J by 4 bases, with 11 bases between. CDR1 and CDR2 from the germline V gene are MNHNS and SASEGT. CDR3 amino acids: CASSEELLFGNTIYF. In DNA form, the CDR3 reads TGTGCCAGCAGTGAAGAATTACTTTTCGGAAACACCATATATTTT.

J is TRBJ1-1 and V is TRBV7-2; 8 positions agree with TRBD1. The germline gives CDR1 SGHTA, CDR2 FQGNSA. CDR3 size: 12 residues. The V segment lost 4 bases and the J segment 6 bases; nucleotides outside the gene matches: 1. The CDR3 loop reads CASSWDRSEAFF. The CDR3 bases are TGTGCCAGCAGCTGGGACAGGTCTGAAGCTTTCTTT.

This sequence joins TRBV2 and TRBJ2-3; weak D call: TRBD1 (5 bases). Germline loops: CDR1 SNHLY, CDR2 FYNNEI. The germline V and J ends were trimmed by 6 bases and 2 bases, with 6 bases remaining between them. CDR3 size: 12 residues. CDR3 bases: TGTGCCAGCAGGGACAACACAGATACGCAGTATTTT. Its protein product is CASRDNTDTQYF.

The J gene is TRBJ2-7, the V gene TRBV29-1; D might be TRBD1 (6 bases). Germline CDR1 SQVTM, CDR2 ANQGSEA. CDR3 length: 12 amino acids. Deletions cut 4 bases from V and 3 bases from J, with 10 bases between. For the CDR3, the DNA is TGCAGCGTTGTAGTCAGGGGCTACGAGCAGTACTTC. Translated: CSVVVRGYEQYF.